The source of this T cell receptor beta chain is a study of identical twins listed by TCRdb under 2016. The study in broad terms: To test whether fetal clonotypes persist, this study deep-sequenced TCR alpha and beta repertoires from monozygotic twins, from unrelated adults of various ages, and from cord blood. To rule out contamination, the twin experiments were replicated at different times with different library preparation protocols.

The library was made by 5' RACE. TCRdb records Illumina HiSeq 2000 as the sequencer. Template switching introduced a universal primer binding site; the final cDNA contained a unique molecular identifier, enabling accurate counting of TCR cDNA molecules. Specific primers in the conserved constant-segment region were used to synthesize first-strand cDNA for the TCR alpha and beta chains. Each cDNA library was double barcoded, with a SMART-Mk sample barcode plus Illumina barcodes, to control for contamination. TruSeq adapter sequences, together with Illumina sample barcodes, were added in two successive PCR steps. TCR alpha and beta cDNA libraries were sequenced on the Illumina HiSeq platform with custom primers. Per the original workflow: Unique molecular identifiers were extracted from raw reads with MiGEC, and CDR3 positions were determined with MiXCR. For each individual, recombination models were inferred using an EM algorithm with the repgenHMM and IGoR tools. The analysis of shared clonotypes was done with the tcR package in R, with sharing normalized by the product of cloneset sizes. To study raw recombination free of thymic and clonal selection effects, out-of-frame nonproductive sequences were analyzed. The public sequencing data were trimmed at Q25 with fastp and processed into clonotypes with MiXCR by TCRdb, which kept only in-frame beta chains. Every distinct CDR3 protein forms one entry, paired with its most common genes and DNA. These V and J calls are TCRdb output, not the study's own analysis. Counted in this sample were just under 550,000 distinct CDR3 sequences; 13% to 15% of them appeared once. Clones ranked in the top ten supply 0.44% of the sample.

Every donor in the study was a healthy Caucasian. The twin cohort comprised three pairs of female monozygotic twins, all aged roughly 18 to 30 years. Positive isolation kits from Invitrogen were used to isolate CD4+ and CD8+ T cell populations. According to the germline V gene, CDR1 reads SGHVS and CDR2 reads FQNEAQ. The CDR3 runs 17 residues from the cysteine to the phenylalanine. Only the CDR3 part of the read is kept: 51 bases, read in frame from the first base. The germline V and J ends show losses of 1 base and 4 bases respectively, and no gene match explains 9 bases of the junction. In its sample, this clonotype was seen a few times. No cognate antigen has been identified for it. No much larger clone is present one base from it, and per-base qualities are unavailable. Overall study results and their limits: Fewer insertions were carried by abundant cord blood beta clonotypes; a weaker similar trend was observed in young adult naive repertoires, while no such trend was observed in memory repertoires. Conclusions relied on cross-sectional statistical analysis, since the same donors could not be followed over many years. Zero-insertion analyses could be partly confounded by invariant T cells such as MAIT and iNKT, although diverse VJ usage argued against such confounding for most clonotypes. The excess sharing between twins in beta out-of-frame sequences was weaker because fewer shared sequences reduced the signal-to-noise ratio. Out-of-frame TCR alpha sharing in monozygotic twins was systematically underestimated by recombination models, whereas sharing between unrelated individuals was in agreement with the recombination models. Compared with coincidental sharing between unrelated individuals, out-of-frame TCR alpha sequences shared between twins showed an excess of sequences with low generation probability.

These records were also assigned to another study, of yellow fever vaccine responses in identical twins. The second paper states: According to the authors, the vaccine-induced T cell response in identical twins seemed to be partly convergent and partly specific to each individual. In identical twins, the study followed T cell clones that responded to the vaccine with precision.

The sequence derives from a young woman in good health. The specimen sequenced was CD4+ T cells sorted from blood. Rearrangement joined TRBV7-8 to TRBJ1-3; 8 of the junction bases match TRBD1. The DNA sequence is TGTGCCAGCAGCTTAGTCCGGACAGGGTTTGCCGGAAACACCATATATTTT. It encodes CASSLVRTGFAGNTIYF.